This entry features one T cell receptor (beta chain) sequence. This sample was included in a study of blood T cell repertoires in COVID-19. Study in general: From the United States, Italy and Spain came samples of acute and convalescent COVID-19. In each case, the material was cDNA or gDNA derived from T cells, B-cell-depleted T cells, or PBMCs.

In Seattle, patients joined the study during active infection and were tracked longitudinally. CDR1 and CDR2 from the germline V gene are MNHEY and SVGAGI. V trimming: 6 bases; J trimming: 3 bases; junction bases outside the gene matches: 8. CDR3 length: 14 residues. As processed by the authors: Reference gene primers were amplified, and this amplification served to estimate nucleated cell counts. Clones were sequenced by immunoSEQ multiplex PCR, and TCRdb holds only the in-frame ones, with some missing. V and J calls and clone size come straight from that table; D and trimming were deduced from the DNA. This sample has under 250,000 clones, with approximately 78% found just once.

The TCR originated in a woman in her 70s with COVID-19, enrolled during active disease. The sample was peripheral blood. The chain couples TRBV6-5 to TRBJ2-7; 7 nucleotides match TRBD2. The CDR3 spells CASSRGAGSYEQYF. The CDR3 nucleotides read TGTGCCAGCAGCCGAGGAGCGGGAAGCTACGAGCAGTACTTC.